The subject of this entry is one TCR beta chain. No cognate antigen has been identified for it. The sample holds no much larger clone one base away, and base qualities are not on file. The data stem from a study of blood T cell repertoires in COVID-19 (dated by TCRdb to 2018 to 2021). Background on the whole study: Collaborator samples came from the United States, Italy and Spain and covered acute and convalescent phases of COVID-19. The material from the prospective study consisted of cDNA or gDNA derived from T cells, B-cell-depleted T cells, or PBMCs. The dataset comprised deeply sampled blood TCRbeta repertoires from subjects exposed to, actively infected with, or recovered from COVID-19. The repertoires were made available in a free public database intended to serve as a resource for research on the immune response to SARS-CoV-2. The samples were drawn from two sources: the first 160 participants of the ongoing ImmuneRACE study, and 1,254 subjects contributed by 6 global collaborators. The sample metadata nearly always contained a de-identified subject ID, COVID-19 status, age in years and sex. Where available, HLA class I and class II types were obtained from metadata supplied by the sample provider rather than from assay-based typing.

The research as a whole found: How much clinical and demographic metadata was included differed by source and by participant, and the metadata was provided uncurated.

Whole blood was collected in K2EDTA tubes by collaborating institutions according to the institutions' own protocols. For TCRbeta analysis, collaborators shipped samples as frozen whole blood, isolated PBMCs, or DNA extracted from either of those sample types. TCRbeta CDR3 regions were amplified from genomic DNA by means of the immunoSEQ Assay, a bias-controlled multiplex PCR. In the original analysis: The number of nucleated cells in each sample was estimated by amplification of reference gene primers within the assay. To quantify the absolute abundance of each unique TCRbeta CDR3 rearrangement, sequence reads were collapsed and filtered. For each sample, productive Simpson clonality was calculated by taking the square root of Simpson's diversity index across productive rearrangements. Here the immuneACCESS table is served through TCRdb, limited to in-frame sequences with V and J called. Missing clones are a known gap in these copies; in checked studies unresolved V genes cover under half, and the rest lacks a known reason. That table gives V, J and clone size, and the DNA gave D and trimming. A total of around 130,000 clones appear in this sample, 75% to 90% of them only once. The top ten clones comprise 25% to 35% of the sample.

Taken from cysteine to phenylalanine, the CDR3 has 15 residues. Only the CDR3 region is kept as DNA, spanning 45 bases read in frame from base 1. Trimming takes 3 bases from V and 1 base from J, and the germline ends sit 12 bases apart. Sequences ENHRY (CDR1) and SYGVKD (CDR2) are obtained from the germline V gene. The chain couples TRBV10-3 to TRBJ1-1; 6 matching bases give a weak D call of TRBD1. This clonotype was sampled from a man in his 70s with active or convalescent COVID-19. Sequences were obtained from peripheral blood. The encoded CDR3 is CAISEWGHPNTEAFF. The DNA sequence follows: TGTGCCATCAGTGAATGGGGACACCCGAACACTGAAGCTTTCTTT.